The TCR beta chain under discussion was sequenced for a study of blood T cell repertoires in COVID-19. CDR1 is SQVTM and CDR2 is ANQGSEA in the germline V gene. The CDR3 has 12 amino acids. Trimming pared 6 bases from V and 2 bases from J, leaving 11 bases between. Per the original methods: Using reference gene primer amplification, nucleated cell counts were estimated. Method: immunoSEQ multiplex PCR; TCRdb's copy keeps in-frame clones and lacks some. That table supplies the V and J calls and clone size; D and trimming were determined from the DNA. The data hold over 200,000 clones, with 85% observed a single time. This clone has only a few counts.

Sequenced: PBMCs or T cells enriched from blood (not recorded which). This sequence originates from a man in his forties who had recovered from COVID-19. This chain links TRBV29-1 with TRBJ2-7, with no clear D. CDR3 region: CSVGGTPYEQYF. In DNA, the CDR3 is TGCAGCGTCGGCGGTACGCCCTACGAGCAGTACTTC.